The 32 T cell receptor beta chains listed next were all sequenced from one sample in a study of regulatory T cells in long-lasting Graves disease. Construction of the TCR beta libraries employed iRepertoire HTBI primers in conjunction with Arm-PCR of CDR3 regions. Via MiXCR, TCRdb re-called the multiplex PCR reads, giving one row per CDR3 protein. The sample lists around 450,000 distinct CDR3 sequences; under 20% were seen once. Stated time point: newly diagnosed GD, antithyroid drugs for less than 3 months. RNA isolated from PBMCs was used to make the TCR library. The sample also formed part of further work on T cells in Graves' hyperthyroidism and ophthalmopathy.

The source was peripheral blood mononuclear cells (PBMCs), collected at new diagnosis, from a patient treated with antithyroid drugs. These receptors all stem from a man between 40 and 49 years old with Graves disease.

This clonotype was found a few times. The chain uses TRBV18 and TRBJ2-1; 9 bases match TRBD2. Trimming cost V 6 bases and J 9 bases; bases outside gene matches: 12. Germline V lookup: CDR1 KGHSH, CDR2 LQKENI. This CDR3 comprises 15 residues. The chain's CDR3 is CASSQEVAGAGEQFF. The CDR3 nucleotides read TGTGCCAGCTCCCAAGAGGTAGCGGGAGCCGGTGAGCAGTTCTTC. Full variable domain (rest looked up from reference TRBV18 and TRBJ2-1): NAGVMQNPRHLVRRRGQEARLRCSPMKGHSHVYWYRQLPEEGLKFMVYLQKENIIDESGMPKERFSAEFPKEGPSILRIQQVVRGDSAAYFCASSQEVAGAGEQFFGPGTRLTVL.

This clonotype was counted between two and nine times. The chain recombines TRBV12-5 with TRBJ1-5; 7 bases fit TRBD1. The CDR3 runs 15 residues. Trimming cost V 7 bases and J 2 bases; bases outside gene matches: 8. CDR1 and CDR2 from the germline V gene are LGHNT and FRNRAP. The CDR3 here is CASAFRQGGNQPQHF. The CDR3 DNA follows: TGTGCTAGTGCCTTTCGTCAGGGGGGCAATCAGCCCCAGCATTTT.

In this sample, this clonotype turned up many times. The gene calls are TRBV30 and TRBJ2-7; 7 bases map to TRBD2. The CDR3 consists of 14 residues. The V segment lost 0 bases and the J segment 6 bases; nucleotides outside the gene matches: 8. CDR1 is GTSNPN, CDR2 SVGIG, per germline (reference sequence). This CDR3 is CAWSVGGLVGEQYF. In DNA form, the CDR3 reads TGTGCCTGGAGTGTGGGAGGGCTTGTGGGCGAGCAGTACTTC.

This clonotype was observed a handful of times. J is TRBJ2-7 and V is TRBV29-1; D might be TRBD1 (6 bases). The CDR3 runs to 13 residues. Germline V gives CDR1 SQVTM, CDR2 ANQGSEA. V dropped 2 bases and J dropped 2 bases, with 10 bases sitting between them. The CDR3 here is CSVEISGAYEQYF. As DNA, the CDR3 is TGCAGCGTTGAAATCTCAGGGGCCTACGAGCAGTACTTC.

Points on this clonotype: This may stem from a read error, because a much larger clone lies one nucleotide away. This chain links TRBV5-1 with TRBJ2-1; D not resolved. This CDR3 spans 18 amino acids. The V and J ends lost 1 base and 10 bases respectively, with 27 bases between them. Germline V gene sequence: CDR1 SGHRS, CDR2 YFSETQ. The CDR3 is CASSLMGSGGFYSYEQFF. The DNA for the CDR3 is TGCGCCAGCAGCTTGATGGGGTCAGGCGGTTTTTACTCCTACGAGCAGTTCTTC.

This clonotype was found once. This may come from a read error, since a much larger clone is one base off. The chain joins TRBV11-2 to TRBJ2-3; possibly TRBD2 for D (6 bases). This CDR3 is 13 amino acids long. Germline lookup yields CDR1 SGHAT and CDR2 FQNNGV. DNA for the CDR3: TGTGCCAGCAGCTCGGGACTTTACTACGAGCAGTGCTTC. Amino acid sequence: CASSSGLYYEQCF.

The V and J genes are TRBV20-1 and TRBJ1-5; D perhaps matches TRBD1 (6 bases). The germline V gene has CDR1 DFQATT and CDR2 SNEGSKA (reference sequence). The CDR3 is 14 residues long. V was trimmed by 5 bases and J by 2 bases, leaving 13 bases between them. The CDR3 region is CSAGVGAGNQPQHF. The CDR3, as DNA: TGCAGTGCTGGAGTGGGGGCTGGCAATCAGCCCCAGCATTTT.

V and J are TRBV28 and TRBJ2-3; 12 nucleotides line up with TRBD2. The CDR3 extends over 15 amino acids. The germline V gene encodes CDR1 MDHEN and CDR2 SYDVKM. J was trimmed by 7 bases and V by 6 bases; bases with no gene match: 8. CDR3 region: CASSLPSGRANTQYF. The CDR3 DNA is TGTGCCAGCAGCTTACCTAGCGGGAGGGCGAATACGCAGTATTTT.

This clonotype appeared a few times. This CDR3 is CASSLVGQGAEAFF. For the CDR3, the DNA is TGTGCCAGCAGTTTAGTGGGACAGGGAGCTGAAGCTTTCTTT. The chain carries TRBV12-3 or TRBV12-4 and TRBJ1-1, with 9 bases lining up with TRBD1. The V gene end was trimmed by 1 base and the J gene end by 6 bases; junction bases not matched to a gene: 3. The CDR3 consists of 14 residues.

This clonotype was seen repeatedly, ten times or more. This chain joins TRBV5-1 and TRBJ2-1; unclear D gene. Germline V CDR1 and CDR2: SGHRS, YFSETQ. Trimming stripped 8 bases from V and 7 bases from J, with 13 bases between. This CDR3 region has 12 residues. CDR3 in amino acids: CASGEGKNEQFF. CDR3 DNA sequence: TGCGCCAGTGGGGAAGGGAAGAATGAGCAGTTCTTC.

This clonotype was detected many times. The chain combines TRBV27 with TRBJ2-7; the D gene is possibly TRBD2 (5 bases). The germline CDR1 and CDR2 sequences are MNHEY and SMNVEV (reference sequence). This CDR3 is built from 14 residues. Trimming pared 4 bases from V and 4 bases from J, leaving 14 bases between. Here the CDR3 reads CASSSARGPYEQYF. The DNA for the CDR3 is TGTGCCAGCAGTTCTGCGCGAGGGCCTTACGAGCAGTACTTC.

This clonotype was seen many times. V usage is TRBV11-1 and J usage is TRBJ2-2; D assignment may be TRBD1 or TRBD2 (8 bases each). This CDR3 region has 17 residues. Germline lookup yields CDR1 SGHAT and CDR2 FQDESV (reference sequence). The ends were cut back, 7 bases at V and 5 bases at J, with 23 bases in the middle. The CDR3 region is CASTDGTGSGVTGELFF. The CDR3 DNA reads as TGTGCCAGCACCGACGGGACAGGTAGCGGGGTTACCGGGGAGCTGTTTTTT.

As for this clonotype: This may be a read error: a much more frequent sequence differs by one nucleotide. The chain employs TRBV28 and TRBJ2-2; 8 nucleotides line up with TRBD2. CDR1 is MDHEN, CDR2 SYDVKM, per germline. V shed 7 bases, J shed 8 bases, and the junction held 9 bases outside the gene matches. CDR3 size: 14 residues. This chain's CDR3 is CASITSGGTGELFF. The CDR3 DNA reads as TGTGCCAGCATCACGAGCGGGGGTACGGGGGAGCTGTTTTTT.

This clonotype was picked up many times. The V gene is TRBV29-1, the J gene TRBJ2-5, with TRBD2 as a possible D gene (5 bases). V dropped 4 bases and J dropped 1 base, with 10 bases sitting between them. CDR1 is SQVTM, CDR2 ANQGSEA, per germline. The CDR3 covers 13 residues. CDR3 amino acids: CSVVREPQETQYF. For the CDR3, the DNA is TGCAGCGTTGTGAGGGAACCCCAAGAGACCCAGTACTTC.

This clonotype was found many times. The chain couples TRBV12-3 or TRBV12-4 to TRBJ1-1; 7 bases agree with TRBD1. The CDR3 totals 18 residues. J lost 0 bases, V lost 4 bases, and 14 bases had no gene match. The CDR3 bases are TGTGCCAGCAGTTCACCGCGGACAGGACTCTACTTGAACACTGAAGCTTTCTTT. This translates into CASSSPRTGLYLNTEAFF.

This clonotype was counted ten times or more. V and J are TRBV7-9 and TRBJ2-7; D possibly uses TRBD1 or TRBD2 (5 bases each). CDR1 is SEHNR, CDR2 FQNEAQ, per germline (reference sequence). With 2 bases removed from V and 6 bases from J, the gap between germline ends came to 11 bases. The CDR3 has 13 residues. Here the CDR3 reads CASSLNRDPEQYF. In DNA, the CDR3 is TGTGCCAGCAGCTTAAATAGGGACCCCGAGCAGTACTTC.

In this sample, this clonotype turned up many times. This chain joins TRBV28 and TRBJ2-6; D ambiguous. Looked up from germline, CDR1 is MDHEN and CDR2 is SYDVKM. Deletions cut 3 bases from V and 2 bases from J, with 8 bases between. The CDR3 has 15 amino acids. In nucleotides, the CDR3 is TGTGCCAGCAGTTTTTTGGAACCTGGGGCCAACGTCCTGACTTTC. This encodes CASSFLEPGANVLTF.

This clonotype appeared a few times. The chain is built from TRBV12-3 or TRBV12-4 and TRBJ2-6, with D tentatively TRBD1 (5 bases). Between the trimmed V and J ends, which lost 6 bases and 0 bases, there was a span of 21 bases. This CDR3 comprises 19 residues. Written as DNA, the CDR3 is TGTGCCAGCAGGCCGGACGTAAGGGGAACCCACTCTGGGGCCAACGTCCTGACTTTC. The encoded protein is CASRPDVRGTHSGANVLTF.

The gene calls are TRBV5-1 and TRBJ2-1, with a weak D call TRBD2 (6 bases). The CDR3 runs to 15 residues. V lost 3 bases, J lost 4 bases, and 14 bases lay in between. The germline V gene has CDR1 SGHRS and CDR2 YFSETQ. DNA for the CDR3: TGCGCCAGCAGCTCAGTTCGCGGGAAGTACAATGAGCAGTTCTTC. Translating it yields CASSSVRGKYNEQFF.

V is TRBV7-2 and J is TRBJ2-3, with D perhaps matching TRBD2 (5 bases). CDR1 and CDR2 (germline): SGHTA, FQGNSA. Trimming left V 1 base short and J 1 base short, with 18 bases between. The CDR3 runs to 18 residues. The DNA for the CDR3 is TGTGCCAGCAGCTTAGAGTTCGCGGCCGTGAGGGGCACAGATACGCAGTATTTT. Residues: CASSLEFAAVRGTDTQYF.

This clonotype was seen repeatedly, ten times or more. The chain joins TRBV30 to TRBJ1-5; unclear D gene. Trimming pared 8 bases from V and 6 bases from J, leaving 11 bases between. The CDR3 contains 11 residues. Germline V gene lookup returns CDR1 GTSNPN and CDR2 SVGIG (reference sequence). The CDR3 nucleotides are TGTGCCGTGGGAAGAGGTCAGCCCCAGCATTTT. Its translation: CAVGRGQPQHF.

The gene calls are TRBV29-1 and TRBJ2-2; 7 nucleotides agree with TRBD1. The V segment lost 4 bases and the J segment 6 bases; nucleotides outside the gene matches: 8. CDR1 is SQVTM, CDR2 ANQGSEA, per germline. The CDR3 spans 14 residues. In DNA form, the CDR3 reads TGCAGCGTTGGACAGGGTGGTGTTGCCGGGGAGCTGTTTTTT. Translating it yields CSVGQGGVAGELFF.

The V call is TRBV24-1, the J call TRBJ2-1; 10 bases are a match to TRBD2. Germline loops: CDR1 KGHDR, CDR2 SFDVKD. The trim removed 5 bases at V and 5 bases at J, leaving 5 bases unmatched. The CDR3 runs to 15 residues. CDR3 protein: CATSAWTSGDNEQFF. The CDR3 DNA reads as TGTGCCACCAGTGCCTGGACTAGCGGAGACAATGAGCAGTTCTTC.

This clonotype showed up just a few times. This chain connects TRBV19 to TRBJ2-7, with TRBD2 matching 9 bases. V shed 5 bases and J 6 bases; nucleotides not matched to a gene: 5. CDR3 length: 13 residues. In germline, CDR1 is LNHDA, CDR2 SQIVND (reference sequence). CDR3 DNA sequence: TGTGCCAGTAGTTTGGCTAGCGGGACCGAGCAGTACTTC. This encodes CASSLASGTEQYF.

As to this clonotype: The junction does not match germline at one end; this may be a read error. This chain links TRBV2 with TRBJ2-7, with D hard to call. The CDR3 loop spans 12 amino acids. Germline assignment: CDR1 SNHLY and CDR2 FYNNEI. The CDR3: CASRGGAYGQYF. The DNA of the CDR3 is TGTGCCAGCAGGGGCGGCGCTTACGGGCAGTACTTC.

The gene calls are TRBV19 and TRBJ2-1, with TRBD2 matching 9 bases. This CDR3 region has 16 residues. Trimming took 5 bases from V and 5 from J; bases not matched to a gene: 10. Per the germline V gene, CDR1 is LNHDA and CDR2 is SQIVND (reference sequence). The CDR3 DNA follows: TGTGCCAGTAGTTCACTCATAGCGGGAGTCAACAATGAGCAGTTCTTC. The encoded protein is CASSSLIAGVNNEQFF.

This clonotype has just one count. The CDR3 coding sequence is TGCAGTGCTTCCCGAACTGAAGCTTTCTTT. As protein: CSASRTEAFF. The chain carries TRBV20-1 and TRBJ1-1; D gene unclear. This CDR3 is built from 10 residues. V dropped 5 bases and J dropped 5 bases, with 6 bases sitting between them. Germline V gives CDR1 DFQATT, CDR2 SNEGSKA (reference sequence).

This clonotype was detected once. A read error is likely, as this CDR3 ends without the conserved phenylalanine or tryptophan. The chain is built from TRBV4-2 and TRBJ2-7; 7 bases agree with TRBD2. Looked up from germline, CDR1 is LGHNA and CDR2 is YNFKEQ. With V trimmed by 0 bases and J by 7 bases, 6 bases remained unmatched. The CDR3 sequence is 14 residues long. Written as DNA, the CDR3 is TGTGCCAGCAGCCAAGAAGGATTAGCGGGTGAGCAGTACTCC. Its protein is CASSQEGLAGEQYS.

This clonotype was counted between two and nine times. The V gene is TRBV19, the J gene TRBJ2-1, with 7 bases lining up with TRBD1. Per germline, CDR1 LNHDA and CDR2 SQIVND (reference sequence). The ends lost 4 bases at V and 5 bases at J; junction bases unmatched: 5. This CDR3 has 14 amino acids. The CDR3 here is CASSRGQMNNEQFF. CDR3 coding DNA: TGTGCCAGTAGTAGGGGACAGATGAACAATGAGCAGTTCTTC.

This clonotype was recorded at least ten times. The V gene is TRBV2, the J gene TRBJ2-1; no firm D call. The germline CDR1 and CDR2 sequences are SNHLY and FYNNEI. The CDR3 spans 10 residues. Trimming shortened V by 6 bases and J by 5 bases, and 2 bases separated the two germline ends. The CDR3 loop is CASSDNEQFF. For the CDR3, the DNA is TGTGCCAGCAGCGACAATGAGCAGTTCTTC.

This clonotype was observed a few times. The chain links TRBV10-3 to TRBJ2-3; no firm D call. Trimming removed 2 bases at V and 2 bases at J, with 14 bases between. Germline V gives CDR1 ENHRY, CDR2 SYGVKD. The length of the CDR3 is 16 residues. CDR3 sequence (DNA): TGTGCCATCAGTGAGCCCAATATGGCGACCACAGATACGCAGTATTTT. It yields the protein CAISEPNMATTDTQYF.

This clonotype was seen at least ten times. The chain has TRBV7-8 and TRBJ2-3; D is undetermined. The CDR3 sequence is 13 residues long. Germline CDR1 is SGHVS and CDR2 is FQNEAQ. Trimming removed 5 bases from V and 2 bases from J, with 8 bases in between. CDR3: CASSHRDTDTQYF. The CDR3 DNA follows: TGTGCCAGCAGCCACCGTGACACAGATACGCAGTATTTT. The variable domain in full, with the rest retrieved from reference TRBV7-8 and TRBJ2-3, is GAGVSQSPRYKVAKRGQDVALRCDPISGHVSLFWYQQALGQGPEFLTYFQNEAQLDKSGLPSDRFFAERPEGSVSTLKIQRTQQEDSAVYLCASSHRDTDTQYFGPGTRLTVL.